Each of the 30 T cell receptor beta chains below was sequenced from the same sample in a study of CD8 T cells in ankylosing spondylitis. TCRdb analysed the 5' RACE reads with MiXCR anew, one entry per CDR3 protein. The repertoire includes roughly 230,000 distinct CDR3 sequences, 8% to 10% of them detected once, and 4.8% sits in the top ten. Sequencing was carried out using blood, either unsorted or a sorted T cell fraction (not recorded which). The source is a female donor with ankylosing spondylitis or in good health (not recorded which).

This clonotype came up a few times. The chain links TRBV9 to TRBJ1-2, with TRBD1 identical over 8 bases. Germline V gene data show CDR1 as SGDLS and CDR2 as YYNGEE. The CDR3 is 16 amino acids. Losses at the gene ends were 0 bases for V and 5 bases for J; bases not matched to a gene: 9. CDR3 sequence: CASSVEGQALGYGYTF. The CDR3 DNA follows: TGTGCCAGCAGCGTAGAGGGACAGGCTCTAGGGTATGGCTACACCTTC. Full variable domain (outside the CDR3, taken from reference TRBV9 and TRBJ1-2): DSGVTQTPKHLITATGQRVTLRCSPRSGDLSVYWYQQSLDQGLQFLIQYYNGEERAKGNILERFSAQQFPDLHSELNLSSLELGDSALYFCASSVEGQALGYGYTFGSGTRLTVV.

This clonotype was seen only a few times. This chain links TRBV2 with TRBJ2-1; 11 bases are shared with TRBD2. This CDR3 region has 15 residues. Looked up from germline, CDR1 is SNHLY and CDR2 is FYNNEI. The V segment lost 3 bases and the J segment 6 bases; nucleotides outside the gene matches: 4. CDR3 sequence: CASSELAGGLNEQFF. CDR3 bases: TGTGCCAGCAGTGAGTTAGCGGGAGGGCTCAATGAGCAGTTCTTC.

This clonotype was detected many times. V is TRBV28 and J is TRBJ2-5; D gene unclear. Between the trimmed V and J ends, which lost 7 bases and 7 bases, there was a span of 10 bases. Germline values: CDR1 MDHEN, CDR2 SYDVKM. There are 11 residues in the CDR3. The CDR3 loop is CASTQSRTQYF. CDR3 in DNA: TGTGCCAGCACACAGTCCCGGACCCAGTACTTC.

This clonotype showed up many times. The V call is TRBV12-1, the J call TRBJ2-1; the table calls TRBD2, which could not be checked here. TRBV12-1 is a documented pseudogene. The CDR3 has 15 residues. CDR3 loop: CASSIWTSVGDEQFF. The CDR3 nucleotides read TGTGCCAGCAGCATTTGGACTAGCGTAGGGGATGAGCAGTTCTTC.

This clonotype was picked up many times. The chain is built from TRBV2 and TRBJ2-5, with D unresolved. Germline loops: CDR1 SNHLY, CDR2 FYNNEI. The CDR3 has 10 residues. V was cut by 6 bases and J by 2 bases, with 1 base left in between. Here the CDR3 reads CASRQETQYF. The CDR3 coding sequence is TGTGCCAGCAGACAAGAGACCCAGTACTTC. Using reference TRBV2 and TRBJ2-5 for the parts outside the CDR3, the full variable domain is EPEVTQTPSHQVTQMGQEVILRCVPISNHLYFYWYRQILGQKVEFLVSFYNNEISEKSEIFDDQFSVERPDGSNFTLKIRSTKLEDSAMYFCASRQETQYFGPGTRLLVL.

As for this clonotype: No DNA is shown, since the ends of the CDR3 on it are uncertain; the CDR3 is the one TCRdb lists. This rearrangement joins TRBV15 to TRBJ2-4; the table calls TRBD2, which could not be checked here. The CDR3 has 19 residues if both end residues are counted. CDR1 LNHNV and CDR2 YYDKDF come from the germline V gene (reference sequence). The CDR3: CKVLGICSARETLKNIQYF.

The chain combines TRBV6-6 with TRBJ2-5, with a possible D match to TRBD2 (5 bases). V shed 1 base and J shed 5 bases, with 11 bases lying between them. Germline CDR1 MNHNY, CDR2 SVGAGI (reference sequence). The CDR3 loop spans 14 amino acids. In DNA, the CDR3 is TGTGCCAGCAGTTACTTGAGGGAGATCGAGACCCAGTACTTC. It is translated as CASSYLREIETQYF.

This clonotype was recorded many times. The gene calls are TRBV10-3 and TRBJ2-5; TRBD2 agrees at 7 bases. This CDR3 spans 14 amino acids. Germline V lookup: CDR1 ENHRY, CDR2 SYGVKD. With V trimmed by 8 bases and J by 3 bases, 9 bases remained unmatched. Here the CDR3 reads CAISPSGREETQYF. CDR3 nucleotides: TGTGCCATCTCCCCTAGCGGCAGGGAAGAGACCCAGTACTTC.

The chain links TRBV5-5 to TRBJ1-5; TRBD1 might be the D (5 bases). The CDR3 covers 14 residues. Trimming removed 0 bases from V and 6 bases from J, with 10 bases in between. CDR1 and CDR2 from the germline V gene are SGHKS and YYEKEE (reference sequence). The CDR3 protein is CASSLERGGQPQHF. The CDR3 DNA reads TGTGCCAGCAGCTTGGAAAGGGGCGGTCAGCCCCAGCATTTT.

This clonotype was observed many times. The J gene is TRBJ2-5, the V gene TRBV20-1; D is unclear. V lost 3 bases and J 1 base, leaving 9 bases between the germline ends. The CDR3 has 13 residues. Germline V CDR1 and CDR2: DFQATT, SNEGSKA (reference sequence). CDR3: CSASGYLQETQYF. In DNA, the CDR3 is TGCAGTGCTAGCGGGTACCTCCAAGAGACCCAGTACTTC.

Concerning this clonotype: A much larger clone differs by one base, so this may be a read error. J is TRBJ1-1 and V is TRBV29-1; D gene ambiguous. V was trimmed by 7 bases and J by 2 bases, leaving 11 bases between them. The germline CDR1 and CDR2 sequences are SQVTM and ANQGSEA. The CDR3 length is 12 residues. The CDR3 nucleotides read TGCAGCGGGCAGTGGCAAAACACTGAAGCTTTCTTT. It yields the protein CSGQWQNTEAFF.

This clonotype was detected ten times or more. The rearrangement joins TRBV29-1 to TRBJ2-1; 8 nucleotides align to TRBD2. The CDR3 is 14 residues long. Looked up from germline, CDR1 is SQVTM and CDR2 is ANQGSEA. The J segment lost 4 bases and the V segment lost 6 bases, leaving 8 bases of the junction unmatched. The CDR3 loop reads CSVFTSGRYNEQFF. Here the CDR3 DNA reads TGCAGCGTATTCACTAGCGGAAGATACAATGAGCAGTTCTTC.

The sample holds many counts of this clonotype. This CDR3 is missing its conserved last phenylalanine or tryptophan, likely due to a read error. The limits of the CDR3 on the DNA are not certain, so only TCRdb's listed CDR3 is given. CDR3 residues: CSAGLAGV. The chain carries TRBV20-1 and TRBJ2-1; the table's D call, TRBD2, was not checked against the DNA. The V gene's germline CDR1 is DFQATT and CDR2 SNEGSKA (reference sequence). Inclusive of both ends, the CDR3 amounts to 8 amino acids.

The chain links TRBV5-1 to TRBJ2-7; D may be TRBD2 (6 bases). Trimming pared 1 base from V and 7 bases from J, leaving 15 bases between. Germline-derived CDR1 and CDR2 are SGHRS and YFSETQ. The CDR3 covers 14 residues. CDR3 sequence (DNA): TGCGCCAGCAGCTTGCAGGGAGGTGGCCGGGAGCAGTACTTC. As protein: CASSLQGGGREQYF.

This clonotype was detected ten times or more. V usage is TRBV2 and J usage is TRBJ1-1, with D possibly TRBD1 on 5 matching bases. Germline V gene data show CDR1 as SNHLY and CDR2 as FYNNEI. Trimming cost V 8 bases and J 6 bases, with 10 bases left between them. The CDR3 runs 11 residues. CDR3 sequence (DNA): TGTGCCAGCCTTGGACAACCTGAAGCTTTCTTT. Protein product: CASLGQPEAFF.

This clonotype was recorded a few times. The chain uses TRBV4-3 and TRBJ2-5, with D possibly called TRBD1 or TRBD2 (5 bases each). This CDR3 has 14 residues. The germline V gene encodes CDR1 LGHNA and CDR2 YSLEER. Deletions cut 3 bases from V and 5 bases from J, with 13 bases between. The CDR3 loop reads CASSQGTREETQYF. The CDR3 region has the DNA TGCGCCAGCAGCCAGGGAACCAGGGAGGAGACCCAGTACTTC.

Note on this clonotype: Being one base from a much bigger clone, this may be a read error. V usage is TRBV11-2 and J usage is TRBJ2-3; D gene uncertain. CDR3 length: 16 amino acids. V lost 2 bases and J lost 0, with 12 bases in between. CDR1 SGHAT and CDR2 FQNNGV come from the germline V gene. This CDR3 is CASSLPLFSSTDTQYF. In DNA form, the CDR3 reads TGTGCCAGCAGCTTACCGCTTTTCTCTAGCACAGATACGCAGTATTTT.

As to this clonotype: A single base separates this from a much larger clone, so it may be a read error. V gene TRBV29-1 combines with J gene TRBJ1-2; D gene uncertain. In germline, CDR1 is SQVTM, CDR2 ANQGSEA. The CDR3 contains 15 residues. The CDR3 DNA reads as TGCAGCGTTGAAGGGTTGGCCAGTGCAAACTATGACTACACCTTC. Translating gives CSVEGLASANYDYTF.

This clonotype occurred many times. The chain joins TRBV29-1 to TRBJ1-2; D unresolved. The germline V gene has CDR1 SQVTM and CDR2 ANQGSEA. The CDR3 sequence is 12 residues long. V was shortened by 4 bases and J by 8 bases, with 14 bases between the two germline ends. CDR3 coding DNA: TGCAGCGTTGTGGGTCAAGAGCGGGGCTACACCTTC. Encoded protein: CSVVGQERGYTF. Supplemented by reference TRBV29-1 and TRBJ1-2, the full variable domain reads SAVISQKPSRDICQRGTSLTIQCQVDSQVTMMFWYRQQPGQSLTLIATANQGSEATYESGFVIDKFPISRPNLTFSTLTVSNMSPEDSSIYLCSVVGQERGYTFGSGTRLTVV.

This clonotype was seen only a few times. This chain uses TRBV7-2 with TRBJ2-7; TRBD2 matches 9 bases. The CDR3 totals 14 residues. From germline, CDR1 is SGHTA and CDR2 FQGNSA. Trimming removed 4 bases from V and 7 bases from J; junction bases left unmatched: 8. The CDR3 bases are TGTGCCAGCAGCTCCGGCGGGAGGGGTCGGGAGCAGTACTTC. It translates to CASSSGGRGREQYF. The full variable domain, rest sourced from reference TRBV7-2 and TRBJ2-7, is GAGVSQSPSNKVTEKGKDVELRCDPISGHTALYWYRQSLGQGLEFLIYFQGNSAPDKSGLPSDRFSAERTGGSVSTLTIQRTQQEDSAVYLCASSSGGRGREQYFGPGTRLTVT.

This clonotype was counted many times. The V call is TRBV29-1, the J call TRBJ2-7; D is unclear. The CDR3 has 12 residues. V lost 5 bases and J lost 3, with 11 bases in between. Germline V CDR1 and CDR2: SQVTM, ANQGSEA. CDR3 amino acids: CSVRGPNYEQYF. CDR3 sequence (DNA): TGCAGCGTTAGAGGACCGAACTACGAGCAGTACTTC.

Ten or more counts support this clonotype. The genes are TRBV12-3 or TRBV12-4 and TRBJ2-4; D call uncertain. Trimming cost V 3 bases and J 4 bases, with 4 bases left between them. CDR3 length: 12 amino acids. For the CDR3, the DNA is TGTGCCAGCAGTTTTCAGAAAAACATTCAGTACTTC. It encodes CASSFQKNIQYF.

The chain has TRBV15 and TRBJ1-1, with a tentative D call TRBD1 (6 bases). This CDR3 region has 12 residues. In germline, CDR1 is LNHNV, CDR2 YYDKDF (reference sequence). V was pared by 2 bases and J by 8 bases, with 9 bases between. The CDR3 spells CATSRKDREAFF. CDR3 DNA sequence: TGTGCCACCAGCAGAAAGGACAGAGAAGCTTTCTTT.

This clonotype was seen only a few times. The chain combines TRBV7-9 with TRBJ2-3; 13 nucleotides match TRBD2. Germline assignment: CDR1 SEHNR and CDR2 FQNEAQ (reference sequence). CDR3 length: 15 residues. V shed 6 bases and J 6 bases; nucleotides not matched to a gene: 6. CDR3 protein: CASSRTSGSRDTQYF. The CDR3 nucleotides read TGTGCCAGCAGTCGGACTAGCGGGAGCAGGGATACGCAGTATTTT.

At least ten counts were recorded for this clonotype. CDR3 coding DNA: TGTGCCAGCACCCACACGGGACTAGGGACCCAGTACTTC. Protein sequence: CASTHTGLGTQYF. The rearrangement joins TRBV27 to TRBJ2-5; 8 bases match TRBD2. Germline-derived CDR1 and CDR2 are MNHEY and SMNVEV (reference sequence). Trimming at V came to 7 bases and at J to 7 bases, leaving 8 bases not matched to a gene. The length of the CDR3 is 13 residues.

This clonotype occurred a few times. The chain uses TRBV7-2 and TRBJ2-5, with D perhaps matching TRBD1 or TRBD2 (6 bases each). Per germline, CDR1 SGHTA and CDR2 FQGNSA. Trimming took off 1 base at V and 5 bases at J, with 11 bases between the two ends. This CDR3 has 14 residues. Here the CDR3 reads CASSLELGGETQYF. As DNA, the CDR3 is TGTGCCAGCAGCTTAGAGCTGGGGGGCGAGACCCAGTACTTC. Looking up the rest from reference TRBV7-2 and TRBJ2-5 gives the full variable domain: GAGVSQSPSNKVTEKGKDVELRCDPISGHTALYWYRQSLGQGLEFLIYFQGNSAPDKSGLPSDRFSAERTGGSVSTLTIQRTQQEDSAVYLCASSLELGGETQYFGPGTRLLVL.

This clonotype was recorded at least ten times. This chain connects TRBV18 to TRBJ2-1; D is undetermined. There are 14 residues in the CDR3. Germline CDR1 KGHSH, CDR2 LQKENI. The V and J ends lost 0 bases and 3 bases respectively, with 6 bases between them. CDR3 sequence (DNA): TGTGCCAGCTCACCACCGACCCGCTACAATGAGCAGTTCTTC. It is translated as CASSPPTRYNEQFF.

In its sample, this clonotype was seen many times. The V call is TRBV20-1, the J call TRBJ2-1; D is unclear. Trimming cost V 0 bases and J 5 bases, with 14 bases left between them. The CDR3 is 15 amino acids. Germline V CDR1 and CDR2: DFQATT, SNEGSKA (reference sequence). CDR3 DNA sequence: TGCAGTGCTAGAGATTTAGGTCGAAACGACAATGAGCAGTTCTTC. Translation: CSARDLGRNDNEQFF.

The table lists this clonotype with many counts. V is TRBV2 and J is TRBJ2-2; D call uncertain. From germline, CDR1 is SNHLY and CDR2 FYNNEI. V lost 7 bases and J 0 bases, leaving 12 bases between the germline ends. This CDR3 region has 15 residues. The CDR3 coding sequence is TGTGCCAGCAACCGCCACATCGCGAACACCGGGGAGCTGTTTTTT. As protein: CASNRHIANTGELFF. The complete variable domain, with remaining parts taken from reference TRBV2 and TRBJ2-2, reads EPEVTQTPSHQVTQMGQEVILRCVPISNHLYFYWYRQILGQKVEFLVSFYNNEISEKSEIFDDQFSVERPDGSNFTLKIRSTKLEDSAMYFCASNRHIANTGELFFGEGSRLTVL.

This clonotype has a single count. Possible read error: a much larger clone is one base away. The V call is TRBV2, the J call TRBJ2-5; weak D call: TRBD2 (5 bases). The CDR3 has 12 amino acids. Germline loops: CDR1 SNHLY, CDR2 FYNNEI. CDR3 amino acids: CASRTNQETQCF. The CDR3 DNA is TGTGCCAGCAGGACTAACCAAGAGACCCAGTGCTTC. Variable domain in full (rest from reference TRBV2 and TRBJ2-5): EPEVTQTPSHQVTQMGQEVILRCVPISNHLYFYWYRQILGQKVEFLVSFYNNEISEKSEIFDDQFSVERPDGSNFTLKIRSTKLEDSAMYFCASRTNQETQCFGPGTRLLVL.